Included here is one TCR beta chain sequence, with context. The target antigen is unknown. Together with a sample-barcoded 5' primer, a J-beta primer mix was included in a second PCR lasting about 7 to 11 cycles. TCRdb recomputed calls from the 5' RACE reads with MiXCR, one row per CDR3 protein. The sample lists about 1.4 million distinct CDR3 sequences; 59% were seen once. Per sample, a minimum of 7 million PBMCs were isolated. The sample is drawn from a study of blood T cells in healthy people across ages. Study-wide context: For every two T cells, template switching captured about one barcoded beta molecule.

Study-level points and caveats: The study found more naive CD4+ cells and higher diversity in long-lived than aged donors.

The CDR3 contains 17 residues. Germline V gene sequence: CDR1 MGHRA, CDR2 YSYEKL. Sequencing was carried out using blood. The source of this sequence is a man aged 18-30 years in good health. The chain employs TRBV4-1 and TRBJ2-4, with 9 bases fitting TRBD2. The J call could be wrong; TRBJ2-7 is a better fit for the DNA end. The CDR3 DNA is TGCGCCAGCAGCCAACTCCCGACTAGCGGAGACTCCTACGAGCAGTACTTC. This gives the protein CASSQLPTSGDSYEQYF.